Given below is one T cell receptor (beta chain) in context. This sample is drawn from a study of cytomegalovirus exposure and HLA in healthy donors. Primers for the PCR totalled 60 Vbeta and 13 Jbeta. This table comes from immunoSEQ multiplex PCR, and its TCRdb copy is limited to in-frame clones, with some not included. The sample gives fewer than 200,000 clones, more than 75% of which show up once; around 14% is in the top ten. Unrecorded immune exposures were likely, despite nominal health at sampling. V lost 3 bases and J lost 2; bases outside the gene matches: 6. The germline V gene has CDR1 MNHEY and CDR2 SMNVEV (reference sequence). The CDR3 loop spans 15 amino acids.

Sample: PBMCs. The clonotype was recovered from a woman aged 25-40 years in good health and CMV-seropositive. The chain carries TRBV27 and TRBJ2-7; 8 bases line up with TRBD1. DNA for the CDR3: TGTGCCAGCAGTTTCACAGGGGGTCCAACCTACGAGCAGTACTTC. This sequence encodes CASSFTGGPTYEQYF.